Presented here are 6 T cell receptor beta chains from one specimen sequenced in a study of shared clonotypes between healthy human individuals. Only in-frame clones appear in the TCRdb table, and some are missing; sequencing was by immunoSEQ multiplex PCR. The table records 530,000 or so clones, 60% to 80% of them present only once. Sequencing was done on a sample of PBMCs. All receptors come from a woman in her thirties or forties in good health. Some clones in this sample may be carry-over from other donors' samples.

In its sample, this clone was seen once. The chain is built from TRBV4-3 and TRBJ2-7; 9 bases map to TRBD2. Germline V gene sequence: CDR1 LGHNA, CDR2 YSLEER. The CDR3 loop spans 18 amino acids. Germline trimming cut 2 bases from V and 4 bases from J; bases unmatched to any gene: 15. The CDR3 DNA sequence: TGCGCCAGCAGCCAAAATTTAGCGGGAGCGACTACGCTTTACGAGCAGTACTTC. Translated, it gives CASSQNLAGATTLYEQYF.

V usage is TRBV6-4 and J usage is TRBJ2-3; possible D gene TRBD2, 6 bases. V was pared by 4 bases and J by 6 bases, with 17 bases between. Germline V gene lookup returns CDR1 MRHNA and CDR2 SNTAGT. The CDR3 runs 15 residues. The CDR3 DNA sequence: TGTGCCAGCAGTGTCGTTGGCGGGATGGCGGATACGCAGTATTTT. This gives the protein CASSVVGGMADTQYF.

The J gene is TRBJ2-3, the V gene TRBV7-9; the match to TRBD2 covers 13 bases. CDR1 and CDR2 (germline): SEHNR, FQNEAQ (reference sequence). Losses at the gene ends were 3 bases for V and 0 bases for J; bases not matched to a gene: 3. The CDR3 length is 17 residues. The CDR3 sequence is CASSLPGLAGSTDTQYF. Written as DNA, the CDR3 is TGTGCCAGCAGCTTGCCGGGACTAGCGGGAAGCACAGATACGCAGTATTTT. Supplemented by reference TRBV7-9 and TRBJ2-3, the full variable domain reads DTGVSQNPRHKITKRGQNVTFRCDPISEHNRLYWYRQTLGQGPEFLTYFQNEAQLEKSRLLSDRFSAERPKGSFSTLEIQRTEQGDSAMYLCASSLPGLAGSTDTQYFGPGTRLTVL.

The chain recombines TRBV19 with TRBJ1-5; 7 positions match TRBD1. V shed 10 bases, J shed 0 bases, and the junction held 9 bases outside the gene matches. CDR1 and CDR2 from the germline V gene are LNHDA and SQIVND (reference sequence). This CDR3 spans 15 amino acids. This CDR3 is CATQEGQISNQPQHF. The DNA for the CDR3 is TGTGCCACCCAAGAGGGACAGATTAGCAATCAGCCCCAGCATTTT.

CDR3 DNA: TGTGCCAGCAGTGAAATGCGGGTCATGAATGAAAAACTGTTTTTT. It is translated as CASSEMRVMNEKLFF. The rearrangement uses TRBV6-1 and TRBJ1-4; D is uncertain. In germline, CDR1 is MNHNS, CDR2 SASEGT. This CDR3 region has 15 residues. Trimming shortened V by 2 bases and J by 5 bases, and 12 bases separated the two germline ends.

This clone was counted once. This CDR3 is also generated by other DNA sequences in the sample. This chain links TRBV11-2 with TRBJ2-7; possibly TRBD2 for D (6 bases). Trimming shortened V by 1 base and J by 6 bases, and 19 bases separated the two germline ends. Germline-derived CDR1 and CDR2 are SGHAT and FQNNGV. The CDR3 is 16 amino acids. The DNA of the CDR3 is TGTGCCAGCAGCTTAGCTCATAGTCGCGGGGCGGGCGAGCAGTACTTC. It yields the protein CASSLAHSRGAGEQYF.